Presented here are 21 T cell receptor beta chains from one specimen sequenced in a study of blood T cell repertoires in COVID-19. Some clones are missing from TCRdb's copy, which holds only in-frame ones; the method was immunoSEQ multiplex PCR. The sample lists about 83,000 clones, roughly 87% occurring once. Sample: peripheral blood. These receptors all stem from a woman between 50 and 59 years old with active or convalescent COVID-19.

The chain links TRBV13 to TRBJ2-2, with D unclear. CDR1 is PRHDT, CDR2 FYEKMQ, per germline (reference sequence). This CDR3 region has 12 residues. Trimming removed 5 bases at V and 6 bases at J, with 7 bases between. The CDR3 region is CASSQFAGELFF. In DNA, the CDR3 is TGTGCCAGCAGCCAATTTGCCGGGGAGCTGTTTTTT.

J is TRBJ2-7 and V is TRBV2; TRBD1 matches 8 bases. J gave up 5 bases and V 10 bases, and 7 bases lay outside the gene matches. The CDR3 totals 12 residues. Germline V lookup: CDR1 SNHLY, CDR2 FYNNEI. CDR3: CANGQGHHEQYF. The CDR3 region has the DNA TGTGCCAACGGACAGGGACACCACGAGCAGTACTTC.

V usage is TRBV29-1 and J usage is TRBJ1-1, with 10 nucleotides matching TRBD1. The J segment lost 6 bases and the V segment lost 7 bases, leaving 5 bases of the junction unmatched. The length of the CDR3 is 12 residues. CDR1 is SQVTM, CDR2 ANQGSEA, per germline. This CDR3 is CSARDRGPEAFF. As DNA, the CDR3 is TGCAGCGCAAGGGACAGGGGACCTGAAGCTTTCTTT.

This chain connects TRBV7-3 to TRBJ2-2; TRBD1 matches 8 bases. CDR1 is SGHTA, CDR2 FQGTGA, per germline. The CDR3 runs 16 residues. The junction had 8 bases not matched to a gene; V was cut back by 4 bases and J by 4 bases. The CDR3 DNA is TGTGCCAGCAGCTCTAGGACAGGGACAACCACCGGGGAGCTGTTTTTT. Its translation is CASSSRTGTTTGELFF.

The chain has TRBV19 and TRBJ1-5, with 8 bases lining up with TRBD1. V shed 6 bases and J 2 bases; nucleotides not matched to a gene: 3. The CDR3 extends over 14 amino acids. Germline V gives CDR1 LNHDA, CDR2 SQIVND (reference sequence). This chain's CDR3 is CASSETGGNQPQHF. For the CDR3, the DNA is TGTGCCAGTAGCGAGACAGGGGGCAATCAGCCCCAGCATTTT.

This chain joins TRBV2 and TRBJ2-1; D not certain. Trimming shortened V by 7 bases and J by 1 base, and 8 bases separated the two germline ends. CDR3 length equals 13 residues. Germline CDR1 SNHLY, CDR2 FYNNEI. The CDR3 DNA reads TGTGCCAGCATGCCAGGATCCTACAATGAGCAGTTCTTC. Translated: CASMPGSYNEQFF.

The genes are TRBV30 and TRBJ2-3; TRBD1 agrees at 8 bases. This CDR3 is 15 amino acids long. The V and J ends lost 8 bases and 4 bases, in that order; junction bases with no gene match: 14. The germline V gene has CDR1 GTSNPN and CDR2 SVGIG (reference sequence). The CDR3 reads CASAPQGATPDTQYF. The CDR3, as DNA: TGTGCCAGCGCCCCGCAGGGGGCAACGCCAGATACGCAGTATTTT.

CDR3 in DNA: TGTGCCAGTAGTATTTCTAGCGGGGCCCTTGGGGCCGGGGAGCTGTTTTTT. It codes for CASSISSGALGAGELFF. The chain combines TRBV19 with TRBJ2-2; TRBD2 matches 9 bases. Germline V gene data show CDR1 as LNHDA and CDR2 as SQIVND (reference sequence). The J segment lost 6 bases and the V segment lost 3 bases, leaving 11 bases of the junction unmatched. The CDR3 is made up of 17 amino acids.

This chain joins TRBV3-1 (or the pseudogene TRBV3-2) and TRBJ1-6, with a weak D call TRBD1 (5 bases). The V gene lost 2 bases and the J gene lost 17 bases, with 16 bases spanning the gap. CDR1 is LGHDT and CDR2 is YNNKEL in the germline V gene (reference sequence). The CDR3 spans 13 residues. Here the CDR3 reads CASSQIGQVSIHF. CDR3 coding DNA: TGTGCCAGCAGCCAAATCGGACAAGTATCCATCCACTTT.

The chain recombines TRBV6-2 or TRBV6-3 with TRBJ1-2; the match to TRBD1 covers 7 bases. CDR1 MNHEY and CDR2 SVGEGT come from the germline V gene. The CDR3 runs 14 residues. V shed 6 bases and J 4 bases; nucleotides not matched to a gene: 8. The CDR3 DNA sequence: TGTGCCAGCAGCCCCATTCGGGACAGCTATGGCTACACCTTC. This gives the protein CASSPIRDSYGYTF.

The chain carries TRBV7-3 and TRBJ1-1; D is uncertain. V was shortened by 5 bases and J by 5 bases, with 12 bases between the two germline ends. The CDR3 covers 13 residues. CDR1 and CDR2 from the germline V gene are SGHTA and FQGTGA. The DNA for the CDR3 is TGTGCCAGCAGCCATTTCCTGGAGACTGAAGCTTTCTTT. Its translation: CASSHFLETEAFF. Filled out from reference TRBV7-3 and TRBJ1-1, the complete variable domain reads GAGVSQTPSNKVTEKGKYVELRCDPISGHTALYWYRQSLGQGPEFLIYFQGTGAADDSGLPNDRFFAVRPEGSVSTLKIQRTERGDSAVYLCASSHFLETEAFFGQGTRLTVV.

Worth noting for this clone: In the same sample, other DNA sequences code for this CDR3. This chain links TRBV7-3 with TRBJ2-3, with 9 bases lining up with TRBD2. The germline V gene has CDR1 SGHTA and CDR2 FQGTGA. CDR3 length: 15 residues. The V segment lost 6 bases and the J segment 0 bases; nucleotides outside the gene matches: 4. DNA of the CDR3: TGTGCCAGCAGTAGAGCGGGGGGAAGCACAGATACGCAGTATTTT. It yields the protein CASSRAGGSTDTQYF.

J is TRBJ2-6 and V is TRBV7-3; D possibly corresponds to TRBD1 (7 bases). Germline V gene sequence: CDR1 SGHTA, CDR2 FQGTGA. The V end lost 8 bases, the J end lost 1 base, and 15 bases lay between the germline ends. CDR3 length: 16 amino acids. The CDR3 reads CASGQTGTSGANVLTF. CDR3 sequence (DNA): TGTGCCAGCGGGCAGACAGGGACTTCTGGGGCCAACGTCCTGACTTTC.

This clone appeared a single time. V gene TRBV7-8 combines with J gene TRBJ1-2, with a possible D match to TRBD1 (5 bases). Trimming stripped 1 base from V and 2 bases from J, with 5 bases between. Germline CDR1 reads SGHVS; CDR2 reads FQNEAQ. CDR3 length equals 13 residues. CDR3 in DNA: TGTGCCAGCAGCTTAGGACAGAACTATGGCTACACCTTC. Amino acids: CASSLGQNYGYTF. Full variable domain (missing parts from reference TRBV7-8 and TRBJ1-2): GAGVSQSPRYKVAKRGQDVALRCDPISGHVSLFWYQQALGQGPEFLTYFQNEAQLDKSGLPSDRFFAERPEGSVSTLKIQRTQQEDSAVYLCASSLGQNYGYTFGSGTRLTVV.

This clone was observed once. This sequence joins TRBV2 and TRBJ1-5; no reliable D call. V was trimmed by 7 bases and J by 6 bases, leaving 16 bases between them. There are 14 residues in the CDR3. Germline V gene data show CDR1 as SNHLY and CDR2 as FYNNEI. The DNA of the CDR3 is TGTGCCAGCAACCTGAAGACGGGTGGTCAGCCCCAGCATTTT. This codes for CASNLKTGGQPQHF.

The chain joins TRBV5-6 to TRBJ1-2, with 8 nucleotides matching TRBD1. CDR3 size: 16 residues. J gave up 4 bases and V 6 bases, and 14 bases lay outside the gene matches. Germline-derived CDR1 and CDR2 are SGHDT and YYEEEE. The CDR3 DNA is TGTGCCAGCACCCGAGGACAGGGTGATTTTGGCTATGGCTACACCTTC. It is translated as CASTRGQGDFGYGYTF.

The chain combines TRBV3-1 (or the pseudogene TRBV3-2) with TRBJ2-5; maybe TRBD2 (6 bases). The germline V gene encodes CDR1 LGHDT and CDR2 YNNKEL (reference sequence). This CDR3 spans 12 amino acids. With 5 bases removed from V and 5 bases from J, the gap between germline ends came to 9 bases. CDR3 DNA: TGTGCCAGCAGCGGGGGAGGCGAGACCCAGTACTTC. The encoded protein is CASSGGGETQYF.

The chain is built from TRBV7-2 and TRBJ1-4; 7 bases agree with TRBD1. This CDR3 is 15 amino acids long. Germline CDR1 is SGHTA and CDR2 is FQGNSA. The V and J ends lost 5 bases and 0 bases, in that order; junction bases with no gene match: 3. CDR3: CASSTTGSTNEKLFF. CDR3 in DNA: TGTGCCAGCAGCACGACAGGGTCAACTAATGAAAAACTGTTTTTT.

The chain carries TRBV5-6 and TRBJ1-1, with D unclear. Trimming removed 8 bases from V and 8 bases from J, with 16 bases in between. This CDR3 is built from 12 residues. Germline CDR1 is SGHDT and CDR2 is YYEEEE. The CDR3 DNA sequence: TGTGCCAGTTTTGGAGCCTCGCAAGAAGCTTTCTTT. It translates to CASFGASQEAFF.

The chain combines TRBV4-2 with TRBJ1-3; 9 nucleotides align to TRBD1. The germline V gene encodes CDR1 LGHNA and CDR2 YNFKEQ. J gave up 2 bases and V 0 bases, and 2 bases lay outside the gene matches. The CDR3 extends over 16 amino acids. As DNA, the CDR3 is TGTGCCAGCAGCCAAGAAAGACAGGGGGCTGGAAACACCATATATTTT. It yields the protein CASSQERQGAGNTIYF.

DNA of the CDR3: TGTGCCAGCAGTTACTCGTCAGGTGGCCACTATGGCTACACCTTC. The encoded protein is CASSYSSGGHYGYTF. This chain joins TRBV6-5 and TRBJ1-2; D is unclear. Germline CDR1 reads MNHEY; CDR2 reads SVGAGI. V lost 0 bases to trimming and J lost 3 bases, with 11 bases between them. The CDR3 has 15 residues.